This entry features one T cell receptor (beta chain) sequence. The antigen is unknown. This sample is drawn from a study of T cells expressing NK-cell markers. Study results and limitations: For a few donors, these clonotypes were likewise the leading ones in the CD3+CD56-NKG2C+ fraction.

Each CDR3 protein gets one entry in TCRdb, which reprocessed the 5' RACE reads and gives no DNA. Its clone listing holds roughly 170,000 distinct CDR3 sequences. CDR1 and CDR2 (germline): LGHDT, YNNKEL (reference sequence). The CDR3 loop spans 15 amino acids. V gene TRBV3-1 combines with J gene TRBJ2-1; with no DNA, the TCRdb D assignment of TRBD1 cannot be verified. Sequenced sample: blood T cells: a sorted CD56 or NKG2C T cell subset, CD4+ or CD8+ T cells, or bulk PBMC T cells (not recorded which). This receptor was taken from a woman between 18 and 75 years old in good health. CDR3: CASSLIGTANNEQFF.